This T cell receptor (beta chain) comes out of a study of shared clonotypes between healthy human individuals. Sequencing used immunoSEQ multiplex PCR; TCRdb keeps in-frame clones, though not all of them. The sample includes 980,000 or so clones, 60% to 85% seen only once; the top ten take over 1.3%. Trimming took off 3 bases at V and 6 bases at J, with 6 bases between the two ends. Germline values: CDR1 MGHRA, CDR2 YSYEKL. The CDR3 contains 13 residues. For this clone: A far larger clone is one nucleotide away, so this likely arose from a read error.

The V call is TRBV4-1, the J call TRBJ1-6; no definite D call. This sequence was found in a young man in good health. Sample: memory CD4+ T cells sorted from blood. Subset specified: CD45RA-negative fraction. The CDR3 bases are TGCGCCAGCAGCCAGGACGGTAATTCACCCCTCCACTTT. Protein product: CASSQDGNSPLHF.